This T cell receptor beta chain was recovered during a study of T cells in Graves' hyperthyroidism and ophthalmopathy. With respect to this clonotype: The CDR3 carries no conserved terminal phenylalanine or tryptophan, so it likely arises from a read error. It is unclear where the CDR3 begins or ends on the DNA, so no DNA is shown, and the CDR3 is as TCRdb lists it.

Uncontrolled infection, other autoimmune disease, pregnancy or lactation disqualified patients from enrolment. The germline V gene encodes CDR1 ENHRY and CDR2 SYGVKD. Inclusive of both ends, the CDR3 amounts to 10 amino acids. The source material, RNA transcripts, was used to amplify TCR beta CDR3 regions. Researchers ran a first-round RT-PCR on the TCR CDR3 using the HTBI primer set. TCRdb re-derived calls from the multiplex PCR reads in MiXCR, one entry per CDR3 protein. In the table there are 750,000 to 900,000 distinct CDR3 sequences, over 35% of which are singletons. The chain has TRBV10-3 and TRBJ2-6. This receptor was taken from a young man with Graves' hyperthyroidism. The specimen was blood. The CDR3 sequence is CAISESRRTS.